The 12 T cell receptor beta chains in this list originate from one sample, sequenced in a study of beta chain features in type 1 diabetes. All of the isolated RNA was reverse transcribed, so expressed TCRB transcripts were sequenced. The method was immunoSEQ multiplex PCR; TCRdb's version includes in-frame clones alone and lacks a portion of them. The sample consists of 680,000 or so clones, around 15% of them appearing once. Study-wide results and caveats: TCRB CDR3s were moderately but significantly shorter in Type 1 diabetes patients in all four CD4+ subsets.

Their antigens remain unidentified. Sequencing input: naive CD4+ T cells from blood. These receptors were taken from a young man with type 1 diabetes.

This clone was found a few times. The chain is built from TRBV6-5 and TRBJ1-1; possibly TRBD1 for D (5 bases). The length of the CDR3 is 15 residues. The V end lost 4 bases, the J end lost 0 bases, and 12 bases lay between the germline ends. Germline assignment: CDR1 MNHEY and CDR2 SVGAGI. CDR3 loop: CASSWTQALNTEAFF. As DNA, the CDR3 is TGTGCCAGCAGTTGGACACAGGCGTTGAACACTGAAGCTTTCTTT.

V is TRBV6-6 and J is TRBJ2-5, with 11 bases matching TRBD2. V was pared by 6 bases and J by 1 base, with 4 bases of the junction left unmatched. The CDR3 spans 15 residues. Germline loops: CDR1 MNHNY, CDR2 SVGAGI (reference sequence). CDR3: CASSSLAGVQETQYF. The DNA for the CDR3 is TGTGCCAGCAGCTCACTAGCGGGGGTCCAAGAGACCCAGTACTTC.

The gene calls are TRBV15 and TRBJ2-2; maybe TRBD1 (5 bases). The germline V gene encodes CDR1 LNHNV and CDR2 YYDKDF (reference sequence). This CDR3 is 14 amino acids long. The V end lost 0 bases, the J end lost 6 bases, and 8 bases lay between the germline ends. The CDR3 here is CATSRDKGAGELFF. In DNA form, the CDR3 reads TGTGCCACCAGCAGAGATAAAGGGGCCGGGGAGCTGTTTTTT.

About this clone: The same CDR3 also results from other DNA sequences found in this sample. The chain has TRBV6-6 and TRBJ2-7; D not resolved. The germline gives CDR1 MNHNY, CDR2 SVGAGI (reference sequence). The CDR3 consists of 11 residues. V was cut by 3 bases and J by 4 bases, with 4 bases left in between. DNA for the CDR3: TGTGCCAGCAGTTATAGGTACGAGCAGTACTTC. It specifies CASSYRYEQYF.

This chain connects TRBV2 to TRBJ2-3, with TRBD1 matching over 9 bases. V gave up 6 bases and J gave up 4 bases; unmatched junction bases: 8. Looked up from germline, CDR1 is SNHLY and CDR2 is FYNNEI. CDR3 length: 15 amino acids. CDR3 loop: CASRELGTGPDTQYF. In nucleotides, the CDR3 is TGTGCCAGCAGAGAGCTGGGGACAGGGCCAGATACGCAGTATTTT.

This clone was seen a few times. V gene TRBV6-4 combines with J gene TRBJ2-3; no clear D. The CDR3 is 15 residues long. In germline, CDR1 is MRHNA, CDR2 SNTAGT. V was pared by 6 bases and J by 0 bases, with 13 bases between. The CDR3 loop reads CASSRTETSTDTQYF. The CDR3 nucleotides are TGTGCCAGCAGCCGGACCGAAACTAGCACAGATACGCAGTATTTT.

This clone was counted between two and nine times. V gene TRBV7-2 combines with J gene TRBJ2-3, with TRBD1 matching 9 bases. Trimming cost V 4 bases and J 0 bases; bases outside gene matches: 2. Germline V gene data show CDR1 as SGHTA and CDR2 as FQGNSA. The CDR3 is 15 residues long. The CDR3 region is CASSYGQGSTDTQYF. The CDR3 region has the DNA TGTGCCAGCAGCTACGGACAGGGGAGCACAGATACGCAGTATTTT.

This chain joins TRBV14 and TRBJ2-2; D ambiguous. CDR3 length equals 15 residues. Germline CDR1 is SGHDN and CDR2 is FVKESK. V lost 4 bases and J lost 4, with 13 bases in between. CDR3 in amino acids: CASSPRWGATGELFF. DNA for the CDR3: TGTGCCAGCAGCCCGCGGTGGGGTGCCACCGGGGAGCTGTTTTTT.

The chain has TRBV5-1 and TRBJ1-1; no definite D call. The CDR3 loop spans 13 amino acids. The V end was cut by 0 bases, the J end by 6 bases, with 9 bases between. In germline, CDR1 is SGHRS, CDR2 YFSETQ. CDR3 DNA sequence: TGCGCCAGCAGCTTGGCCTCGCGATCTGAAGCTTTCTTT. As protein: CASSLASRSEAFF.

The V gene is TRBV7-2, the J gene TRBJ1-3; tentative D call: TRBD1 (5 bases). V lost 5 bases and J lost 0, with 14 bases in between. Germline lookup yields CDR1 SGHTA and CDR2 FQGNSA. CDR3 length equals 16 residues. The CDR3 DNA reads TGTGCCAGCAGCGCCCAACCAGGGAGCTCTGGAAACACCATATATTTT. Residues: CASSAQPGSSGNTIYF. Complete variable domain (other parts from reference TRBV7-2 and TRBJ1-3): GAGVSQSPSNKVTEKGKDVELRCDPISGHTALYWYRQSLGQGLEFLIYFQGNSAPDKSGLPSDRFSAERTGGSVSTLTIQRTQQEDSAVYLCASSAQPGSSGNTIYFGEGSWLTVV.

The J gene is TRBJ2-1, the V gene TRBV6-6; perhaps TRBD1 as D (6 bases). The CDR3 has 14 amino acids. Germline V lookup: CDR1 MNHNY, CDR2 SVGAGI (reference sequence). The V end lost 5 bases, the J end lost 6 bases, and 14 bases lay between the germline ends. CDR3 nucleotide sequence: TGTGCCAGCAGTCCACAGGGTTCAGGCAATGAGCAGTTCTTC. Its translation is CASSPQGSGNEQFF.

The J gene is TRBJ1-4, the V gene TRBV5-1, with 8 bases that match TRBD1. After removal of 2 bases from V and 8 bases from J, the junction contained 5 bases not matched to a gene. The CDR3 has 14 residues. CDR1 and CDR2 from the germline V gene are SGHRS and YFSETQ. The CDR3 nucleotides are TGCGCCAGCAGCTTACAGGACAGGGTGGAAAAACTGTTTTTT. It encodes CASSLQDRVEKLFF.